This T cell receptor (beta chain) was profiled in a study of cytomegalovirus exposure and HLA in healthy donors. Trimming cost V 1 base and J 4 bases, with 10 bases left between them. The CDR3 totals 14 residues. TCRdb keeps only in-frame clones here, not all; method: immunoSEQ multiplex PCR. Among 150,000 to 200,000 clones listed, 85% were seen once. Sequenced input: PBMCs. The rearrangement joins TRBV23-1 to TRBJ1-1; D remains ambiguous. TRBV23-1 is an ORF for which the function is uncertain. This receptor was obtained from a man aged 25 to 40 in good health and CMV-seropositive. The CDR3 DNA is TGCGCCAGCAGTCAATGGGCCCCTGGCACTGAAGCTTTCTTT. Translation gives CASSQWAPGTEAFF.